This T cell receptor (beta chain) was retrieved from a study of cytomegalovirus exposure and HLA in healthy donors. In regard to this clone: What it binds is unknown.

Germline lookup yields CDR1 LNHNV and CDR2 YYDKDF (reference sequence). The CDR3 runs 15 residues. Deletions cut 4 bases from V and 3 bases from J, with 13 bases between. Study-level results: When the data were analyzed later, several of the most significant clusters appeared to be linked to common viral pathogens. The authors later linked a missense DCLRE1C variant to TCR beta V- and J-gene trimming.

The PCR contained 60 Vbeta and 13 Jbeta primers. The table came from immunoSEQ multiplex PCR; TCRdb's copy has only in-frame clones and leaves some out. Of around 220,000 clones listed, around 80% are singletons. This clonotype was obtained from a girl aged 2-10 years in good health and CMV-seronegative. V usage is TRBV15 and J usage is TRBJ2-4, with D maybe TRBD2 (6 bases). The sequenced sample was PBMCs. The CDR3 protein is CATSTRVGGKNIQYF. The CDR3 bases are TGTGCCACCAGCACTAGGGTGGGGGGCAAAAACATTCAGTACTTC.